What follows are 5 T cell receptor beta chains derived from one specimen sequenced in a study of glioma-infiltrating T cells. TCR alpha and beta CDR3 regions were amplified from RNA using iRepertoire nested multiplex PCR. TCRdb re-called the multiplex PCR reads through MiXCR, storing one row per CDR3 protein. The sample yields some 190,000 distinct CDR3 sequences, about 31% seen once. Sequencing used glioma tissue, nonneoplastic brain tissue, or PBMCs (not recorded which). These receptors were collected from a human donor with low-grade glioma or glioblastoma, undergoing nonglioma brain surgery, or in good health (not recorded which).

J is TRBJ2-7 and V is TRBV10-2; D is unclear. Looked up from germline, CDR1 is WSHSY and CDR2 is SAAADI. Trimming removed 2 bases from V and 4 bases from J, with 18 bases in between. The CDR3 sequence is 16 residues long. CDR3 DNA sequence: TGCGCCAGCAGTGAGCCTCCCGGGCTAAGGGCATACGAGCAGTACTTC. It encodes CASSEPPGLRAYEQYF.

The V gene is TRBV14, the J gene TRBJ2-1; TRBD2 aligns across 12 bases. J lost 1 base, V lost 4 bases, and 8 bases had no gene match. The CDR3 is 18 residues long. The germline V gene has CDR1 SGHDN and CDR2 FVKESK. This CDR3 reads CASSPRTSGILSYNEQFF. CDR3 in DNA: TGTGCCAGCAGCCCTCGGACTAGCGGGATACTTTCCTACAATGAGCAGTTCTTC.

The CDR3 sequence is CASSPTSGRGLEQFF. The CDR3 nucleotides are TGTGCCAGCAGCCCGACTAGCGGGAGGGGGCTCGAGCAGTTCTTC. The chain couples TRBV6-1 to TRBJ2-1, with 14 positions matching TRBD2. CDR3 length: 15 amino acids. The junction had 8 bases not matched to a gene; V was cut back by 6 bases and J by 10 bases. The germline CDR1 and CDR2 sequences are MNHNS and SASEGT.

The rearrangement links TRBV27 to TRBJ2-7, with 11 bases fitting TRBD2. The CDR3 consists of 15 residues. The germline CDR1 and CDR2 sequences are MNHEY and SMNVEV (reference sequence). V lost 9 bases, J lost 2 bases, and 9 bases stayed unmatched. This CDR3 reads CARGKLLAGAYEQYF. In DNA, the CDR3 is TGTGCCAGAGGTAAGCTACTAGCGGGAGCCTACGAGCAGTACTTC.

This clonotype has at least ten counts. This chain joins TRBV28 and TRBJ2-7, with D unclear. This CDR3 has 11 residues. V was trimmed by 9 bases and J by 1 base, leaving 7 bases between them. Germline CDR1 and CDR2: MDHEN and SYDVKM. CDR3 in DNA: TGTGCCAGTGGCCAGTCCTACGAGCAGTACTTC. The encoded protein is CASGQSYEQYF.